The 7 T cell receptor beta chains below come from one sample, sequenced in a study of OX40 agonist ivuxolimab in advanced cancers. This table comes from immunoSEQ multiplex PCR, and its TCRdb copy is limited to in-frame clones, with some not included. The sample has around 74,000 clones; 92% are singletons. Specimen: CD4+ or CD8+ T cells sorted from blood, collected in a trial of the OX40 agonist ivuxolimab. The receptor set was obtained from an adult with an advanced solid tumor such as melanoma, head and neck, liver or kidney cancer.

In this sample, this clone turned up a few times. The chain combines TRBV7-9 with TRBJ2-7; D unresolved. Trimming removed 5 bases at V and 0 bases at J, with 8 bases between. The germline V gene encodes CDR1 SEHNR and CDR2 FQNEAQ (reference sequence). This CDR3 is built from 13 residues. The CDR3 DNA reads TGTGCCAGCAGCGACGAGGTCTCCTACGAGCAGTACTTC. It specifies CASSDEVSYEQYF.

The genes are TRBV11-2 and TRBJ1-2; 11 nucleotides align to TRBD1. The CDR3 runs to 15 residues. Looked up from germline, CDR1 is SGHAT and CDR2 is FQNNGV. J was trimmed by 4 bases and V by 1 base; bases with no gene match: 2. DNA for the CDR3: TGTGCCAGCAGCTTAGCCGGGACAGGGGGCTATGGCTACACCTTC. It yields the protein CASSLAGTGGYGYTF.

J is TRBJ2-3 and V is TRBV19; D is unclear. This CDR3 contains 15 residues. CDR1 is LNHDA and CDR2 is SQIVND in the germline V gene (reference sequence). V shed 1 base and J shed 3 bases, with 11 bases lying between them. This CDR3 is CASSIAPRKTDTQYF. CDR3 nucleotides: TGTGCCAGTAGTATAGCCCCGCGGAAGACAGATACGCAGTATTTT.

This chain connects TRBV27 to TRBJ1-1; 7 nucleotides match TRBD1. J was trimmed by 5 bases and V by 5 bases; bases with no gene match: 5. This CDR3 spans 13 amino acids. Germline CDR1 and CDR2: MNHEY and SMNVEV (reference sequence). The CDR3 DNA sequence: TGTGCCAGCAGTATACAGGGGTGGACTGAAGCTTTCTTT. Translated: CASSIQGWTEAFF.

The chain employs TRBV5-5 and TRBJ2-7; perhaps TRBD2 as D (5 bases). Trimming cost V 4 bases and J 5 bases, with 19 bases left between them. Looked up from germline, CDR1 is SGHKS and CDR2 is YYEKEE (reference sequence). This CDR3 contains 15 residues. CDR3 bases: TGTGCCAGCAGCCCTGAGGGCAGGTTCGGCCACGAGCAGTACTTC. It specifies CASSPEGRFGHEQYF.

The chain carries TRBV6-5 and TRBJ2-1; the match to TRBD1 covers 9 bases. The ends lost 6 bases at V and 6 bases at J; junction bases unmatched: 9. The CDR3 is 15 amino acids. CDR1 MNHEY and CDR2 SVGAGI come from the germline V gene. The CDR3 sequence: CASRSGTGLSNEQFF. The CDR3 nucleotides are TGTGCCAGCAGGTCCGGGACAGGGTTATCCAATGAGCAGTTCTTC.

This rearrangement joins TRBV9 to TRBJ2-3; D gene uncertain. Germline values: CDR1 SGDLS, CDR2 YYNGEE. Trimming stripped 0 bases from V and 4 bases from J, with 12 bases between. CDR3 length: 15 residues. CDR3 region: CASSVATTEPDTQYF. CDR3 DNA: TGTGCCAGCAGCGTAGCGACGACTGAGCCAGATACGCAGTATTTT.